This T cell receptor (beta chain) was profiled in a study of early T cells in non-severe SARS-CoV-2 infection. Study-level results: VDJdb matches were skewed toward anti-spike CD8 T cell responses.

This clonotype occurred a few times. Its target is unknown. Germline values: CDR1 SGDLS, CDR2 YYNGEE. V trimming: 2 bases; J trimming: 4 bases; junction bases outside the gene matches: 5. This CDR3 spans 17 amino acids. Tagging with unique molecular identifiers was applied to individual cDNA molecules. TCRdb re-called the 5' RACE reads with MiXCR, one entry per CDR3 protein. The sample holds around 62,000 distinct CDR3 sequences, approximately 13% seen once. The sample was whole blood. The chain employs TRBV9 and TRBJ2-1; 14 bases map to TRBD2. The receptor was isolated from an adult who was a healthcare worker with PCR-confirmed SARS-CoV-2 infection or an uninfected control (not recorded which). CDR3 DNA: TGTGCCAGCAGCGTTCGACTAGCGGGAGGGTCTTACAATGAGCAGTTCTTC. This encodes CASSVRLAGGSYNEQFF.